This T cell receptor beta chain originates from a study of PD-1 blockade in classical Hodgkin lymphoma. Study as a whole: On a schedule of every 2 weeks, patients received nivolumab 3 mg/kg intravenously. Overall study results and limits: There remain no defined causes for the repertoire differences, which possibly reflect disease activity or prior therapy. Complete responders had baseline diversity similar to newly diagnosed patients. The authors excluded patients who started nivolumab under 1 year after ASCT.

Germline V gene sequence: CDR1 MDHEN, CDR2 SYDVKM. This CDR3 region has 15 residues. V gave up 2 bases and J gave up 1 base, with 11 bases separating them. No patient escaped relapse after autologous stem cell transplantation, and brentuximab vedotin exposure varied. TCRdb's table, derived via immunoSEQ multiplex PCR, lists solely in-frame clones and lacks some. This sample has about 23,000 clones, with about 65% found just once. Points on this clone: Its antigen is still unknown.

The chain carries TRBV28 and TRBJ1-1, with D perhaps TRBD1 (5 bases). This clonotype was sampled from a human donor with classical Hodgkin lymphoma. The sequencing used peripheral blood mononuclear cells (PBMCs), collected at baseline. CDR3 coding DNA: TGTGCCAGCAGTTTAGGGGCGGCTGGGAACACTGAAGCTTTCTTT. Protein product: CASSLGAAGNTEAFF.